The entry below gives a single T cell receptor beta chain sequence along with its context. Its antigen is not identified. TCRdb's table, derived via immunoSEQ multiplex PCR, lists solely in-frame clones and lacks some. The top ten clones hold around 2.6% of a sample with tens of thousands of clones, 89% of them seen once. The entry originates in a study of graft-versus-host responses after intestinal transplantation. There are 14 residues in the CDR3. Germline V lookup: CDR1 LNHDA, CDR2 SQIVND (reference sequence). The V and J ends lost 5 bases and 6 bases respectively, with 15 bases between them. The sequences come from unstimulated CD8+ T cells sorted from spleen or lymph node cells, collected before intestinal transplant. The receptor was derived from a human donor who received an intestinal transplant. V is TRBV19 and J is TRBJ2-3, with D perhaps TRBD1 (6 bases). Written as DNA, the CDR3 is TGTGCCAGTAGTCCTTCCCCAGGGGCCGATACGCAGTATTTT. Its protein product is CASSPSPGADTQYF. The full variable domain, completed using reference TRBV19 and TRBJ2-3, is DGGITQSPKYLFRKEGQNVTLSCEQNLNHDAMYWYRQDPGQGLRLIYYSQIVNDFQKGDIAEGYSVSREKKESFPLTVTSAQKNPTAFYLCASSPSPGADTQYFGPGTRLTVL.